Shown below are 10 T cell receptor beta chains from a single sample sequenced in a study of CD8 T cells in Susac syndrome (dated by TCRdb to 2018 to 2020). Receptor amplification or capture employed the immunoSEQ multiplex PCR assay. RNA was extracted using the RNeasy kit, and 0.5 to 1 microgram was reverse transcribed with random hexamers. The public reads were reprocessed in TCRdb via fastp at Q25 and MiXCR, keeping in-frame beta chains. Under each unique CDR3 protein, matching rows form one entry showing the most common genes and DNA. The sample table holds some 110,000 distinct CDR3 sequences, of which more than 85% were seen once. Roughly 0.3% of the sample lies in the top ten. Material for sequencing was CD8+ T cells from PBMCs. The receptor set was obtained from a human donor with multiple sclerosis.

The chain couples TRBV7-3 to TRBJ1-1; no clear D. This CDR3 region has 11 residues. Between the trimmed V and J ends, which lost 4 bases and 9 bases, there was a span of 9 bases. Per the germline V gene, CDR1 is SGHTA and CDR2 is FQGTGA. The CDR3 DNA reads as TGTGCCAGCAGCTCCGGACGGAAAGCTTTCTTT. It encodes CASSSGRKAFF.

In this sample, this clonotype turned up a few times. This rearrangement joins TRBV5-6 to TRBJ2-5; D not resolved. V was cut by 2 bases and J by 5 bases, with 4 bases left in between. Germline assignment: CDR1 SGHDT and CDR2 YYEEEE. This CDR3 spans 11 amino acids. CDR3 protein: CASSFVETQYF. The DNA for the CDR3 is TGTGCCAGCAGCTTTGTCGAGACCCAGTACTTC.

The J gene is TRBJ2-7, the V gene TRBV5-6; 8 nucleotides line up with TRBD1. V dropped 1 base and J dropped 3; count of bases not matched to a gene: 3. CDR3 size: 14 residues. The germline gives CDR1 SGHDT, CDR2 YYEEEE. CDR3 bases: TGTGCCAGCAGCTTGTGGGACAGGAGCTACGAGCAGTACGTC. Protein sequence: CASSLWDRSYEQYV.

The V and J genes are TRBV11-1 and TRBJ2-5; 11 bases are shared with TRBD2. The germline gives CDR1 SGHAT, CDR2 FQDESV (reference sequence). Trimming at V came to 4 bases and at J to 2 bases, leaving 18 bases not matched to a gene. The CDR3 runs 20 residues. The CDR3 reads CASSSPLKPRLAGQQETQYF. CDR3 coding DNA: TGTGCCAGCAGCTCCCCCCTAAAACCTCGACTAGCGGGGCAACAAGAGACCCAGTACTTC.

This rearrangement joins TRBV14 to TRBJ1-2, with TRBD1 matching 7 bases. The V gene end was trimmed by 1 base and the J gene end by 4 bases; junction bases not matched to a gene: 12. This CDR3 region has 17 residues. Germline V lookup: CDR1 SGHDN, CDR2 FVKESK. In DNA form, the CDR3 reads TGTGCCAGCAGCCAAGGAATACAAGGGGGCGAGGGCTATGGCTACACCTTC. This codes for CASSQGIQGGEGYGYTF.

The genes are TRBV20-1 and TRBJ1-2, with D perhaps matching TRBD1 (5 bases). The CDR3 is made up of 14 amino acids. With 1 base removed from V and 2 bases from J, the gap between germline ends came to 11 bases. Germline V gene data show CDR1 as DFQATT and CDR2 as SNEGSKA (reference sequence). The CDR3 sequence: CSARGGGANYGYTF. DNA for the CDR3: TGCAGTGCTAGAGGGGGAGGGGCAAACTATGGCTACACCTTC.

The V and J genes are TRBV18 and TRBJ2-7; 10 bases are a match to TRBD1. The germline V gene has CDR1 KGHSH and CDR2 LQKENI. The CDR3 covers 15 residues. With V trimmed by 1 base and J by 1 base, 1 base remained unmatched. DNA of the CDR3: TGTGCCAGCTCACCACGACAGGGGGCTTCCTACGAGCAGTACTTC. It translates to CASSPRQGASYEQYF.

The chain carries TRBV30 and TRBJ1-1; D is ambiguous. Germline V gene data show CDR1 as GTSNPN and CDR2 as SVGIG (reference sequence). CDR3 length equals 11 residues. V lost 5 bases to trimming and J lost 5 bases, with 9 bases between them. CDR3 coding DNA: TGTGCCTGGGGTTGGGGTACTGAAGCTTTCTTT. It encodes CAWGWGTEAFF.

With respect to this clonotype: The junction differs from germline at one of its ends, possibly a read error. The chain links TRBV7-9 to TRBJ1-2; D is ambiguous. Germline V gene lookup returns CDR1 SEHNR and CDR2 FQNEAQ (reference sequence). CDR3 length equals 15 residues. The CDR3 DNA reads TGTGCCAGCAGCTCAATAGGGAGGTCCCGCTATAGCTACACCTTC. Translation: CASSSIGRSRYSYTF.

This clonotype was counted a single time. V is TRBV4-2 and J is TRBJ2-2; weak D call: TRBD1 (8 bases). Germline values: CDR1 LGHNA, CDR2 YNFKEQ. The CDR3 sequence is 19 residues long. V lost 0 bases and J 1 base, leaving 18 bases between the germline ends. This CDR3 reads CASSQDIARGTGNTGELFF. DNA for the CDR3: TGTGCCAGCAGCCAAGATATAGCGCGGGGGACAGGGAACACCGGGGAGCTGTTTTTT.